The rows below give T cell receptor beta chains drawn from one sample of a study of OX40 agonist ivuxolimab in advanced cancers. The data were produced by immunoSEQ multiplex PCR, yet TCRdb's version contains in-frame clones alone and is incomplete. The data show roughly 29,000 clones, with over 90% seen just once and about 9.4% held by the top ten. The sequencing used CD4+ or CD8+ T cells sorted from blood, collected in a trial of the OX40 agonist ivuxolimab. The receptors originated from an adult with an advanced solid tumor such as melanoma, head and neck, liver or kidney cancer. CDR3s include the opening cysteine and the closing phenylalanine or tryptophan. Each record gives: J gene, clone size, V gene, D gene, CDR3 protein, CDR3 DNA. D genes are given only for firm matches. Size values are once, few and many counts, or a class for expanded clones, and some rows have none.

TRBJ1-6	NA	TRBV7-9	NA	CASSPNEALGSPLHF	TGTGCCAGCAGCCCCAATGAGGCCCTGGGATCACCCCTCCACTTT
TRBJ2-1	NA	TRBV19	NA	CASSPLLAYNEQFF	TGTGCCAGTAGTCCCCTCCTTGCCTACAATGAGCAGTTCTTC
TRBJ2-7	NA	TRBV5-1	NA	CASSLGGTEQYF	TGCGCCAGCAGCTTGGGTGGGACCGAGCAGTACTTC
TRBJ2-5	once	TRBV29-1	TRBD1	CSVVGTGAHHDETQYF	TGCAGCGTCGTGGGGACAGGGGCCCATCATGACGAGACCCAGTACTTC
TRBJ1-1	NA	TRBV11-1	NA	CASTRGNTEAFF	TGTGCCAGCACCAGGGGGAACACTGAAGCTTTCTTT
TRBJ2-1	once	TRBV4-3	TRBD2	CASSRSTSGNEQFF	TGCGCCAGCAGCCGATCGACTAGCGGCAATGAGCAGTTCTTC
TRBJ1-1	NA	TRBV15	NA	CATSRVGTEAFF	TGTGCCACCAGCAGAGTTGGGACCGAAGCTTTCTTT
TRBJ2-2	once	TRBV14	NA	CASSQRGAIRTGELFF	TGTGCCAGCAGCCAACGGGGGGCAATCCGCACCGGGGAGCTGTTTTTT
TRBJ1-5	NA	TRBV6-6	TRBD1	CASRPRGQGNQPQHF	TGTGCCAGCAGACCACGGGGACAGGGGAATCAGCCCCAGCATTTT
TRBJ1-4	NA	TRBV9	NA	CASWLGRSRKTVF	TGTGCCAGTTGGCTAGGGAGGTCACGAAAAACTGTTTTT
TRBJ2-7	NA	TRBV27	NA	CASSPIGQASYEQYF	TGTGCCAGCAGTCCAATAGGACAAGCTTCCTACGAGCAGTACTTC
TRBJ2-5	NA	TRBV6-6	NA	CASSYSETQYF	TGTGCCAGCAGTTACTCAGAGACCCAGTACTTC
TRBJ2-7	once	TRBV6-1	NA	CASSSGSFEQYF	TGTGCCAGCAGTTCCGGGAGTTTCGAGCAGTACTTC
TRBJ1-1	once	TRBV25-1	NA	CASSESRGAGNTEAFF	TGTGCCAGCAGTGAATCGCGGGGGGCGGGGAACACTGAAGCTTTCTTT
TRBJ1-1	NA	TRBV12-5	NA	CASELNTEAFF	TGTGCTAGTGAATTGAACACTGAAGCTTTCTTT
TRBJ2-1	once	TRBV6-5	NA	CASSYGRDNEQFF	TGTGCCAGCAGTTACGGCAGGGATAATGAGCAGTTCTTC
TRBJ2-2	NA	TRBV9	TRBD2	CASSVRSETSGTGELFF	TGTGCCAGCAGCGTACGATCGGAGACTAGCGGGACCGGGGAGCTGTTTTTT
TRBJ2-7	NA	TRBV5-6	NA	CASSSGPVYEQYF	TGTGCCAGCAGCTCCGGACCGGTCTACGAGCAGTACTTC